This T cell receptor (beta chain) comes out of a study of blood T cell repertoires in COVID-19 (dated by TCRdb to 2018 to 2020). Turning to the overall study: Collaborator samples came from the United States, Italy and Spain and covered acute and convalescent phases of COVID-19. The prospective study material was composed of cDNA or gDNA derived from T cells, B-cell-depleted T cells, or PBMCs. Subjects who had been exposed to COVID-19, were actively infected with it, or had recovered from it provided the deeply sampled blood TCRbeta repertoires that made up the dataset. The repertoires were made available in a free public database intended to serve as a resource for research on the immune response to SARS-CoV-2. Samples came from the ongoing ImmuneRACE study (first 160 participants) plus 1,254 subjects from 6 global collaborators. A de-identified subject ID, COVID-19 status, age in years and sex were almost always included in the sample metadata. Where available, HLA class I and class II types were taken from metadata supplied by the sample provider and were not determined by assay-based typing. Findings and caveats that apply to the study as a whole: Clinical and demographic metadata were provided uncurated, with the amount varying by source and participant.

V sheds 0 bases and J sheds 4 bases, leaving 12 bases between their ends. The CDR3, from cysteine to phenylalanine, totals 16 residues. CDR3 DNA only is kept here, 48 bases in frame from base 1. This clone has more than one count but fewer than ten. This clone's antigen is unknown. Base qualities are missing; no much larger clone stands one base away. TCRbeta CDR3 regions were amplified from genomic DNA by means of the immunoSEQ Assay, a bias-controlled multiplex PCR. The paper's processing steps were these. Within the assay, amplification of reference gene primers was used to estimate how many nucleated cells each sample contained. To quantify the absolute abundance of each unique TCRbeta CDR3 rearrangement, sequence reads were collapsed and filtered. Productive Simpson clonality was computed per sample as the square root of Simpson's diversity index over productive rearrangements. TCRdb carries this immuneACCESS record with in-frame sequences only. Its versions omit some clonotypes, under half of them owing to an unresolved V gene in the studies checked, with the rest unexplained. V, J and clone size derive from that table, while D and trimming were established from the DNA sequence. The table for this sample lists 56,000 or so clones; around 84% of them were counted only once. Jointly, the top ten make up around 27% of the sample.

Collaborating institutions collected whole blood in K2EDTA tubes following their own protocols. For TCRbeta analysis, collaborators shipped samples as frozen whole blood, isolated PBMCs, or DNA extracted from either of those sample types. The sequencing input was peripheral blood. The sequence came from a human donor in a cohort sampled during active COVID-19. The sequence is built from TRBV6-7 and TRBJ2-2, with the D gene too uncertain to name. TRBV6-7 is known as an ORF, though its function is uncertain. The CDR3 reads as follows: CASSYSRLVSTGELFF. The sequence in DNA is TGTGCCAGCAGTTACTCGAGGCTAGTTAGCACCGGGGAGCTGTTTTTT.